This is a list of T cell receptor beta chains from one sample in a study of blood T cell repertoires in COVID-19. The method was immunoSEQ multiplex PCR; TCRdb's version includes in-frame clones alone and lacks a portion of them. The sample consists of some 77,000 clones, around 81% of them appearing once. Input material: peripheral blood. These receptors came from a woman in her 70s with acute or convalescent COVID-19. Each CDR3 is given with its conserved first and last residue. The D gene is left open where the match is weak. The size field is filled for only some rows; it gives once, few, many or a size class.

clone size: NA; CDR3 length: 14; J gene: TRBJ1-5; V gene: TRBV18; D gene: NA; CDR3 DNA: TGTGCCAGCTCACCGGTGCAGGGCGATCAGCCCCAGCATTTT; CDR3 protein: CASSPVQGDQPQHF
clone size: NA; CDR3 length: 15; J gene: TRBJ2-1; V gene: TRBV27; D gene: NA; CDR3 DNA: TGTGCCAGCACCCCTAGGGGGAGCTCCTACAATGAGCAGTTCTTC; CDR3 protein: CASTPRGSSYNEQFF
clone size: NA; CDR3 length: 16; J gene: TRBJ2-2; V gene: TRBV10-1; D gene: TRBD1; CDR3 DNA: TGCGCCAGCAGTGACCGGGACAGGGAGAACACCGGGGAGCTGTTTTTT; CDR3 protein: CASSDRDRENTGELFF
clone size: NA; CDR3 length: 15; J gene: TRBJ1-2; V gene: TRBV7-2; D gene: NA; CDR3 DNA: TGTGCCAGCAGCTTGGTTGGTACCCCAGGCTATGGCTACACCTTC; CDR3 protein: CASSLVGTPGYGYTF
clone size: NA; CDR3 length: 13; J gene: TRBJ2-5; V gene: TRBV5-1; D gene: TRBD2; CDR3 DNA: TGCGCCAGCAGCCGTACTAGCGCACAGACCCAGTACTTC; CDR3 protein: CASSRTSAQTQYF
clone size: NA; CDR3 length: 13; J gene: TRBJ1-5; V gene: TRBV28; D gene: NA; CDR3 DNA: TGTGCCAGCAGAAACCAGAGGAATCAGCCCCAGCATTTT; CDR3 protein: CASRNQRNQPQHF
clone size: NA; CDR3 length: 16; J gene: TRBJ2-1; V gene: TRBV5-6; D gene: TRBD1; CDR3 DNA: TGTGCCAGCAGTATACTCCAGGGGGCCCTTGGTCATGAGCAGTTCTTC; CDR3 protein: CASSILQGALGHEQFF
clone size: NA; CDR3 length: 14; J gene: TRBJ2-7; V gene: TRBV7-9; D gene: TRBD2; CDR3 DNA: TGTGCCAGCACCGGGACTATCCCTATCTACGAGCAGTACTTC; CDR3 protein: CASTGTIPIYEQYF
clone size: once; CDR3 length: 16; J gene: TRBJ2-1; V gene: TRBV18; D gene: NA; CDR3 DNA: TGTGCCAGCTCGGGGGGGCTAGCAGGCTCCTACAATGAGCAGTTCTTC; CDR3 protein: CASSGGLAGSYNEQFF
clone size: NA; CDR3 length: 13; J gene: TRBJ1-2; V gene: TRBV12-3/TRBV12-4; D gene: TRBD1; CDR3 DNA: TGTGCCAGCAGTTTCCGGACAGGGTTGGGCTACACCTTC; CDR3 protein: CASSFRTGLGYTF
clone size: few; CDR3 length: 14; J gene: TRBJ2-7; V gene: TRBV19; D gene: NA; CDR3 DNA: TGTGCCAGTAGTATTACCGGGATTCGCTACGAGCAGTACTTC; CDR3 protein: CASSITGIRYEQYF
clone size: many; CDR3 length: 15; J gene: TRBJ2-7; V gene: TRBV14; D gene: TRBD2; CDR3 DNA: TGTGCCAGCAGCCTTCTGTATAGCGGGAGCCCCGAGCAGTACTTC; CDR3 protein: CASSLLYSGSPEQYF
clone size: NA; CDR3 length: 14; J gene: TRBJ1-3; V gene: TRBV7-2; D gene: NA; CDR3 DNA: TGTGCCAGCACGGTTCCCCCTCTCCAACGCACCATATATTTT; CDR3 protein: CASTVPPLQRTIYF
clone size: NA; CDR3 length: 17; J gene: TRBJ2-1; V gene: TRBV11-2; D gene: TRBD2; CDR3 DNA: TGTGCCAGCAGCTTACGGGATAGCGGGAGCTCCTACAATGAGCAGTTCTTC; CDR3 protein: CASSLRDSGSSYNEQFF
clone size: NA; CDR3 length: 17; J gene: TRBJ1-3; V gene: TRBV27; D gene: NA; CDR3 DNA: TGTGCCAGCAGTTTACGGCAGAGGAACTCCTCTGGAAACACCATATATTTT; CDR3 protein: CASSLRQRNSSGNTIYF
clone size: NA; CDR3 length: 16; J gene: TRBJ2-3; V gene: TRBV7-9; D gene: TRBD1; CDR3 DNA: TGTGCCAGCACCACAGGGACAGGGGTTGTGTCAGATACGCAGTATTTT; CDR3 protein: CASTTGTGVVSDTQYF
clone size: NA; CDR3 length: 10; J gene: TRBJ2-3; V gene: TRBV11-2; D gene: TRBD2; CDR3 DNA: TGTGCCAGCAGCTTGAGCGGGATGTATTTT; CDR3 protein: CASSLSGMYF
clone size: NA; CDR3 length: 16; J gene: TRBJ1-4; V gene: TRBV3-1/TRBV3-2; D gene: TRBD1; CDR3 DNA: TGTGCCAGCAGTGCCGGGACAGATCTTTTTCAGGAAAAACTGTTTTTT; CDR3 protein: CASSAGTDLFQEKLFF
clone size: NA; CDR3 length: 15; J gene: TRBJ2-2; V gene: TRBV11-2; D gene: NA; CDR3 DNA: TGTGCCAGCAGCCGCACGGACAGCGGTACCGGGGAGCTGTTTTTT; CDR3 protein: CASSRTDSGTGELFF
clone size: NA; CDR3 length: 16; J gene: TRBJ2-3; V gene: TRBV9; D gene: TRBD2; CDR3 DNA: TGTGCCAGCAGCGTATCTAGCGGGAGGGCCGAAGATACGCAGTATTTT; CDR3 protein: CASSVSSGRAEDTQYF
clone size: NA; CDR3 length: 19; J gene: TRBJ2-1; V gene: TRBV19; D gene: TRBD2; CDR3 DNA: TGTGCCAGTAGTATAGAGGCCAGGGCCAGCGGGAGGAATTACAATGAGCAGTTCTTC; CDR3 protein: CASSIEARASGRNYNEQFF
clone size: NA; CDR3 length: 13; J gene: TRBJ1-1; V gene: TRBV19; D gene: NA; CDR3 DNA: TGTGCCAGTAGGAGGCGGATGAACACTGAAGCTTTCTTT; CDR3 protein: CASRRRMNTEAFF
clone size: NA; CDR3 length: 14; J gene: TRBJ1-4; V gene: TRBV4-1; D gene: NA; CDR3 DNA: TGCGCCAGCAGCCAAGGGGCGTCTAATGAAAAACTGTTTTTT; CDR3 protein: CASSQGASNEKLFF
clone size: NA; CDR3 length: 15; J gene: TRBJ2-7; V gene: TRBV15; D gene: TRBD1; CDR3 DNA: TGTGCCACCGATCCGGGACAGGGGCCTAATGGCGAGCAGTACTTC; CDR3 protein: CATDPGQGPNGEQYF
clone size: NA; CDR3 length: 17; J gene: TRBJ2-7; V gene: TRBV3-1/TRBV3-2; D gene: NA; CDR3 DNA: TGTGCCAGCAGCCGAACCCCCGGGGGTTCCTCATCCTACGAGCAGTACTTC; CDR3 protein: CASSRTPGGSSSYEQYF
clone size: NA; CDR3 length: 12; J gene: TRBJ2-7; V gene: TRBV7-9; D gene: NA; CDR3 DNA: TGTGCCAGCAGTCTCAGCTCCTACGAGCAGTACTTC; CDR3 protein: CASSLSSYEQYF
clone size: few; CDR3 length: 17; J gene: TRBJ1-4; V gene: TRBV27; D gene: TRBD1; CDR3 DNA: TGTGCCAGCAGGCACACGGACAGGGGGTTTTATAATGAAAAACTGTTTTTT; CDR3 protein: CASRHTDRGFYNEKLFF